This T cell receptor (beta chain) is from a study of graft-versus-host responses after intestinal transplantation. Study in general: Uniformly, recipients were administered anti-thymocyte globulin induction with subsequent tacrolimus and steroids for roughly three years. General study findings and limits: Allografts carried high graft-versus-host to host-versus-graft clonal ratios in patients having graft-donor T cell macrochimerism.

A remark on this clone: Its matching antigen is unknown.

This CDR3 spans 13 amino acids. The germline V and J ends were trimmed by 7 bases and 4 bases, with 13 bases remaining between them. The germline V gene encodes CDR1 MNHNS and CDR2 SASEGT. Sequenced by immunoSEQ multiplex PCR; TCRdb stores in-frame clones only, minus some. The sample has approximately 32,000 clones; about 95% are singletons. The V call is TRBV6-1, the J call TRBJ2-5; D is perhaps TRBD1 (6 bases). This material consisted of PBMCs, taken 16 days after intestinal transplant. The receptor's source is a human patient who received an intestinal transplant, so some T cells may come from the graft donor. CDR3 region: CASKKQGRETQYF. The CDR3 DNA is TGTGCCAGCAAAAAACAGGGAAGAGAGACCCAGTACTTC.